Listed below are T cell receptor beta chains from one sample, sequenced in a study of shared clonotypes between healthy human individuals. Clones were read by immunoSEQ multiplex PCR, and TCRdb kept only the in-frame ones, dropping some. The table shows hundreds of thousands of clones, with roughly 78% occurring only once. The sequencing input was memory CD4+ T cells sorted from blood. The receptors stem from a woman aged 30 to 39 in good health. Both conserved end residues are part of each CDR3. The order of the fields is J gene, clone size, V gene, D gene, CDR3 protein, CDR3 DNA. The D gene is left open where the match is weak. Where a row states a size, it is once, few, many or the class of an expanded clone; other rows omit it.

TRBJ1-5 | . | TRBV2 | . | CASRQTPWGQPQHF | TGTGCCAGCCGGCAAACCCCGTGGGGTCAGCCCCAGCATTTT
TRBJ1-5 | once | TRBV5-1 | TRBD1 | CASSLAPGGNQPQHF | TGCGCCAGCAGCTTGGCCCCAGGGGGTAATCAGCCCCAGCATTTT
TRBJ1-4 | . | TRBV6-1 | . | CASSSKGGEKLFF | TGTGCCAGCAGTTCAAAGGGGGGTGAAAAACTGTTTTTT
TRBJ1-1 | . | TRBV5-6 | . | CASSLRRGVTEAFF | TGTGCCAGCAGCTTGCGTCGGGGAGTCACTGAAGCTTTCTTT
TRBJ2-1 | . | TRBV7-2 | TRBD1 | CASSPGQGGNEQFF | TGTGCCAGCAGCCCCGGACAGGGAGGAAATGAGCAGTTCTTC
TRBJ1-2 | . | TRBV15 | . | CATSRGLTDGYTF | TGTGCCACCAGCAGAGGACTTACGGATGGCTACACCTTC
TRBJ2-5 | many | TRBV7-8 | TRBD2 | CASSSGLSGENQETQYF | TGTGCCAGCAGCTCCGGTTTAAGCGGGGAAAACCAAGAGACCCAGTACTTC
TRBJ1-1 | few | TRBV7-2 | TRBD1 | CASRLQGAGTEAFF | TGTGCCAGCAGGTTACAGGGGGCGGGCACTGAAGCTTTCTTT
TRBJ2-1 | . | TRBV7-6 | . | CASSQQARGNEQFF | TGTGCCAGCAGCCAACAGGCGAGGGGCAATGAGCAGTTCTTC
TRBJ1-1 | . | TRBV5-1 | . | CASSFDPDTEAFF | TGCGCCAGCAGCTTCGACCCCGACACTGAAGCTTTCTTT
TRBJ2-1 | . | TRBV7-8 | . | CASSPWIPLSYNEQFF | TGTGCCAGCAGTCCTTGGATACCCCTCTCCTACAATGAGCAGTTCTTC
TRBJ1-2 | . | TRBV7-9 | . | CASSTSGGYGYTF | TGTGCCAGCAGCACATCAGGCGGCTATGGCTACACCTTC
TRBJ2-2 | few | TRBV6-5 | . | CASSYTQGSRTGELFF | TGTGCCAGCAGTTACACACAGGGTTCCCGGACCGGGGAGCTGTTTTTT
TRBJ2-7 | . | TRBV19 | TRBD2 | CASSILSSGGEQYF | TGTGCCAGTAGTATCTTGTCTAGCGGAGGCGAGCAGTACTTC
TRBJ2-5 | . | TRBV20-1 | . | CSARVGGTQYF | TGCAGTGCTAGAGTTGGCGGGACCCAGTACTTC
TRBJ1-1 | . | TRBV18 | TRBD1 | CASSKDRGNTEAFF | TGTGCCAGCTCGAAGGACAGGGGGAACACTGAAGCTTTCTTT
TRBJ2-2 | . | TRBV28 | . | CASKYYGTGELFF | TGTGCCAGCAAGTACTACGGCACCGGGGAGCTGTTTTTT
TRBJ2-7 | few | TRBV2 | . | CASSSEYRGEQYF | TGTGCCAGCAGTAGCGAATATAGGGGCGAGCAGTACTTC
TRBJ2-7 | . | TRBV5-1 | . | CASRSIRSGSYEQYF | TGCGCCAGCAGGTCGATCAGGTCAGGCTCCTACGAGCAGTACTTC
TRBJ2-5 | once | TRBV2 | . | CASIRERASKKAETQYF | TGTGCCAGCATTCGGGAGCGGGCCAGCAAAAAGGCGGAGACCCAGTACTTC
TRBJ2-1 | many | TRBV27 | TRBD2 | CASSFRTSGFNEQFF | TGTGCCAGCAGTTTCAGGACTAGCGGATTCAATGAGCAGTTCTTC
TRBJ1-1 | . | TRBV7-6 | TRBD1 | CASSRQGGTEAFF | TGTGCCAGCAGCCGACAGGGAGGCACTGAAGCTTTCTTT
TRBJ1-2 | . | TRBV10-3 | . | CAISPSSMGNYGYTF | TGTGCCATCAGTCCCTCCTCCATGGGTAACTATGGCTACACCTTC
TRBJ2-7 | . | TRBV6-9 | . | CASSYSITGSYEQYF | TGTGCCAGCAGTTATTCGATCACAGGGTCCTACGAGCAGTACTTC
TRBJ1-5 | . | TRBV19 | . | CASSIHGGEGQPQHF | TGTGCCAGTAGTATTCATGGGGGAGAGGGTCAGCCCCAGCATTTT
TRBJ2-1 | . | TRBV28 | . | CASSFMDAGSYNEQFF | TGTGCCAGCAGTTTTATGGACGCCGGGTCCTACAATGAGCAGTTCTTC
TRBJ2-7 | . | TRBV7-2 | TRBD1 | CASSLAGGVWVEQYF | TGTGCCAGCAGCTTAGCAGGGGGCGTCTGGGTCGAGCAGTACTTC
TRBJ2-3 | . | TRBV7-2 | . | CASRRQGRVADTQYF | TGTGCCAGCAGAAGACAGGGGAGGGTCGCAGATACGCAGTATTTT
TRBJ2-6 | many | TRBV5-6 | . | CASGRSSGANVLTF | TGTGCCAGCGGAAGGAGCTCTGGGGCCAACGTCCTGACTTTC
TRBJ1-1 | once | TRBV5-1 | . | CASSLGAENTEAFF | TGCGCCAGCAGCTTGGGGGCGGAGAACACTGAAGCTTTCTTT
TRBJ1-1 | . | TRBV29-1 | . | CSARGWDTEAFF | TGCAGCGCCAGGGGCTGGGACACTGAAGCTTTCTTT
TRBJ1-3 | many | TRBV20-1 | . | CSAGAGNTIYF | TGCAGTGCAGGAGCTGGAAACACCATATATTTT
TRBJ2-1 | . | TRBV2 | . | CASRSRNEQFF | TGTGCCAGCCGATCCCGGAATGAGCAGTTCTTC
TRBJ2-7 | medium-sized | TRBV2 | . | CASSLGDAPSMEYF | TGTGCCAGCAGTCTTGGGGACGCCCCCTCGATGGAGTACTTC
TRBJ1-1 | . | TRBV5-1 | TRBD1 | CASSQGAGTEAFF | TGCGCCAGCAGTCAGGGGGCCGGGACTGAAGCTTTCTTT
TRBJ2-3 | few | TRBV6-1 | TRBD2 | CASSEAVASGGDTQYF | TGTGCCAGCAGTGAGGCGGTGGCTAGCGGGGGGGATACGCAGTATTTT
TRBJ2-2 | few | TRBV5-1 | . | CASSSPVGGRPTTGELFF | TGCGCCAGCAGCTCGCCAGTTGGGGGGAGGCCGACCACCGGGGAGCTGTTTTTT